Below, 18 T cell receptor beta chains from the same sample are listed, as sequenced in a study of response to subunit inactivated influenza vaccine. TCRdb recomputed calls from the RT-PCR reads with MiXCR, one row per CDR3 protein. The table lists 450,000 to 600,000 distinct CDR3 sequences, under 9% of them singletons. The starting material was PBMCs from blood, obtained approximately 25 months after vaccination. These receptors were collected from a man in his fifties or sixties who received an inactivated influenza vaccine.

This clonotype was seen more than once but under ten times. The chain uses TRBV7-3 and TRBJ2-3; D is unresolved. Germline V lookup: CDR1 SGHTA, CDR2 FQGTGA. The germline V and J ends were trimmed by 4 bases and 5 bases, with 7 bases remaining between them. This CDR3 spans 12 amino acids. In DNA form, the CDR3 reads TGTGCCAGCAGCTCGAATAGAGATACGCAGTATTTT. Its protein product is CASSSNRDTQYF.

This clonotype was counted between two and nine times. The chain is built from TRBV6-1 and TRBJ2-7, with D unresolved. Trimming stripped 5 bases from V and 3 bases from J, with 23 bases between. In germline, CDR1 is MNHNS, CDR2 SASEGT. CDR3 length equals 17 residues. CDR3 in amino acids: CASSRRGLDRANYEQYF. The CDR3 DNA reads TGTGCCAGCAGTCGCCGAGGTCTAGATAGGGCGAACTACGAGCAGTACTTC.

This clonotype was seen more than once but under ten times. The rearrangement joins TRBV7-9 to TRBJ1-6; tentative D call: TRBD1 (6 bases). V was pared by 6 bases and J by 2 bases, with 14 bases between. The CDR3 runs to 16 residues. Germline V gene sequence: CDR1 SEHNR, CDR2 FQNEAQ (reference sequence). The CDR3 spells CASRPTGAAYNSPLHF. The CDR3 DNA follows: TGTGCCAGCAGACCGACGGGGGCGGCCTATAATTCACCCCTCCACTTT.

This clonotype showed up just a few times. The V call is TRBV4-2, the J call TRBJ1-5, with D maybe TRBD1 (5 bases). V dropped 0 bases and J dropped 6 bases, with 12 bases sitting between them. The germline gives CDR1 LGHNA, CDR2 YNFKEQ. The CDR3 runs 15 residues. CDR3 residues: CASSQEIRGGQPQHF. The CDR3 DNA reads TGTGCCAGCAGCCAAGAGATAAGGGGCGGTCAGCCCCAGCATTTT.

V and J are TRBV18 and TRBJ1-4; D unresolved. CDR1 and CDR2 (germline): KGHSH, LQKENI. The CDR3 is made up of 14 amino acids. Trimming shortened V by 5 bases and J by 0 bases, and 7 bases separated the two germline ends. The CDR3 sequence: CASSGLATNEKLFF. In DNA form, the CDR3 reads TGTGCCAGCTCAGGCCTTGCAACTAATGAAAAACTGTTTTTT.

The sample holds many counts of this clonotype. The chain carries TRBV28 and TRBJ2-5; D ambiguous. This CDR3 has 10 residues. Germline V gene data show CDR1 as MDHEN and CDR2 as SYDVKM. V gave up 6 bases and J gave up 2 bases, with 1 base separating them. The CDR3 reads CASRQETQYF. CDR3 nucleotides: TGTGCCAGCAGGCAAGAGACCCAGTACTTC.

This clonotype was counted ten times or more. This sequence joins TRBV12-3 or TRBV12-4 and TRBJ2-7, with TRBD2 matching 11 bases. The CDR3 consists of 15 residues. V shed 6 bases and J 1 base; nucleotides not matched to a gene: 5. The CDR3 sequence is CASSSTSGGSYEQYF. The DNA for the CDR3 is TGTGCCAGCAGCTCAACTAGCGGGGGTTCCTACGAGCAGTACTTC.

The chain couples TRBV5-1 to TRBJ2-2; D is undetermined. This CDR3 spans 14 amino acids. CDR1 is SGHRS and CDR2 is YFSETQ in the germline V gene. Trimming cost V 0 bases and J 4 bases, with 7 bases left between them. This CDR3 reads CASSLALGTGELFF. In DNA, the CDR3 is TGCGCCAGCAGCTTGGCCTTGGGCACCGGGGAGCTGTTTTTT.

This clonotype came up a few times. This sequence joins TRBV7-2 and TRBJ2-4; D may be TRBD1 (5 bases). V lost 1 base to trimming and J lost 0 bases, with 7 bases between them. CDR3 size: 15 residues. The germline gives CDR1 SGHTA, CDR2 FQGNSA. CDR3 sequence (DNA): TGTGCCAGCAGCTTAGAGGGGTTAGCCAAAAACATTCAGTACTTC. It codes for CASSLEGLAKNIQYF.

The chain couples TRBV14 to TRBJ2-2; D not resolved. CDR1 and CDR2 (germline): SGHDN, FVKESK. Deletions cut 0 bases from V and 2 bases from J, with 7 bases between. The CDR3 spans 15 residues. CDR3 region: CASSQDFGNTGELFF. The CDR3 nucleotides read TGTGCCAGCAGCCAAGACTTTGGCAACACCGGGGAGCTGTTTTTT.

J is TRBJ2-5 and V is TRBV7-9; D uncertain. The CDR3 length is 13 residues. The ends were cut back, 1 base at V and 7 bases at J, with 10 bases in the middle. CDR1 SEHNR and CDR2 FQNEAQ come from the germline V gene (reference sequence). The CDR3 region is CASSLDPLRTQYF. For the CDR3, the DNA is TGTGCCAGCAGCTTAGACCCCCTCAGGACCCAGTACTTC.

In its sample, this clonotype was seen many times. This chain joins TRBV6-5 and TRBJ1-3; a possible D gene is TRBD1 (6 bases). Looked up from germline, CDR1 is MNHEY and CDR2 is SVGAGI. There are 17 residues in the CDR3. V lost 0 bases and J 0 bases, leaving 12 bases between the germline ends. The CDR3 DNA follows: TGTGCCAGCAGTTACTCATCCGGGACACTCTCTGGAAACACCATATATTTT. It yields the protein CASSYSSGTLSGNTIYF.

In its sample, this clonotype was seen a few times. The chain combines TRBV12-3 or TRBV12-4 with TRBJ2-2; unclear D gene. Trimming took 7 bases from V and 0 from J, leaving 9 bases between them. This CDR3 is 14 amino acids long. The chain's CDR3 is CASTAGTNTGELFF. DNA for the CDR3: TGTGCCAGCACCGCCGGAACGAACACCGGGGAGCTGTTTTTT.

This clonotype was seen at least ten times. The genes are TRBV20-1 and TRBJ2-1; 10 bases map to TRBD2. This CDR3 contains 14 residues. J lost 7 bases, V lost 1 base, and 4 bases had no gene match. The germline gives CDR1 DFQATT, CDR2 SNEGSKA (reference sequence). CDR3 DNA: TGCAGTGCTAGAGGGACTAGCGGAGGTAATGAGCAGTTCTTC. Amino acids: CSARGTSGGNEQFF.

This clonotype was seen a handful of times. This CDR3 is CASSPFQGNQETQYF. The CDR3 region has the DNA TGTGCCAGCAGCCCTTTCCAGGGGAACCAAGAGACCCAGTACTTC. The genes are TRBV7-9 and TRBJ2-5; D possibly corresponds to TRBD1 (6 bases). CDR1 is SEHNR and CDR2 is FQNEAQ in the germline V gene (reference sequence). This CDR3 region has 15 residues. Trimming removed 5 bases from V and 0 bases from J, with 13 bases in between.

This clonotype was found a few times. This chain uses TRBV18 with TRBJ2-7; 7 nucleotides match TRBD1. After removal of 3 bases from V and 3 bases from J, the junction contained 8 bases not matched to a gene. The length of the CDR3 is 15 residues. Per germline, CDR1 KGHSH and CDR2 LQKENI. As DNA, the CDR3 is TGTGCCAGCTCACCCCCGGGACAGAAGATCTACGAGCAGTACTTC. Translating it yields CASSPPGQKIYEQYF.

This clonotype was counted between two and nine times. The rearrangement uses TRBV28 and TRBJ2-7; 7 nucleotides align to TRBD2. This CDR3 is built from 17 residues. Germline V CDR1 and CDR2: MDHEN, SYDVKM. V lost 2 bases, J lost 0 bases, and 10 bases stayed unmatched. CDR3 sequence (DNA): TGTGCCAGCAGTTTACCCAGCCCTAGCGGTAGCTCCTACGAGCAGTACTTC. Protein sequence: CASSLPSPSGSSYEQYF.

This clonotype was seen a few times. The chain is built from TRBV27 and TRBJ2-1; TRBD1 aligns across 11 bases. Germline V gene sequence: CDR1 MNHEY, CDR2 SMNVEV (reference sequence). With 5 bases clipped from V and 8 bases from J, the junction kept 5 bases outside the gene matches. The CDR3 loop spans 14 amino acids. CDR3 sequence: CASSIWTGGDEQFF. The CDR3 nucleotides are TGTGCCAGCAGTATCTGGACAGGGGGCGATGAGCAGTTCTTC.